Included here is one TCR beta chain sequence, with context. The V and J ends lost 5 bases and 10 bases respectively, with 13 bases between them. CDR1 SGHRS and CDR2 YFSETQ come from the germline V gene. The CDR3 sequence is 12 residues long. This specimen comes from a study of blood T cell repertoires in COVID-19. In the study overall: The United States, Italy and Spain were the sources of the acute and convalescent COVID-19 samples. T cells, B-cell-depleted T cells, or PBMCs supplied cDNA or gDNA.

Sequencing used immunoSEQ multiplex PCR; TCRdb keeps in-frame clones, though not all of them. The table has some 300,000 clones, approximately 85% seen once. Clinical history reported by participants formed the basis on which cohorts were assigned. Either two negative PCRs, clearance, or symptom resolution qualified Cohort 3 donors as recovered. This rearrangement joins TRBV5-1 to TRBJ2-1, with D perhaps TRBD1 (5 bases). Input material: PBMCs or T cells enriched from blood (not recorded which). The clonotype comes from a woman younger than 45 who had recovered from COVID-19. The CDR3 loop reads CASRFRDGEQFF. DNA for the CDR3: TGCGCCAGCAGGTTCAGGGATGGCGAGCAGTTCTTC.